The following is a T cell receptor (beta chain) sequence with its context. Its cognate antigen is unknown. This sample is part of a study of T-cell reconstitution after alpha-beta-depleted transplantation in children. The study's findings and limits: By about two months after transplant, alpha-beta T cells reportedly arose from several hundred graft clones that had expanded. Certain patients had high TCRbeta diversity at day 60, and it came from recipient T cells and thymic progenitors that survived.

Unique molecular identifiers tagged the TCRbeta library. MiXCR, run by TCRdb on the PCR reads, gives a single entry per CDR3 protein. This sample has approximately 520,000 distinct CDR3 sequences; approximately 10% occur once, and the top ten carry 14%. V dropped 5 bases and J dropped 5 bases, with 19 bases sitting between them. CDR3 size: 16 residues. Per germline, CDR1 SGHTA and CDR2 FQGNSA. This clonotype was sampled from a female patient aged 2-9 years who had a stem cell transplant for aplastic anemia, so the T cells may come from the graft donor. Specimen: PBMCs, mostly from graft donor cells, collected 180 days after TCRalphabeta/CD19-depleted stem cell transplant. The chain combines TRBV7-2 with TRBJ2-1, with D unclear. CDR3 residues: CASSLHTETGDNEQFF. The CDR3 region has the DNA TGTGCCAGCAGCCTACATACCGAAACCGGCGACAATGAGCAGTTCTTC.